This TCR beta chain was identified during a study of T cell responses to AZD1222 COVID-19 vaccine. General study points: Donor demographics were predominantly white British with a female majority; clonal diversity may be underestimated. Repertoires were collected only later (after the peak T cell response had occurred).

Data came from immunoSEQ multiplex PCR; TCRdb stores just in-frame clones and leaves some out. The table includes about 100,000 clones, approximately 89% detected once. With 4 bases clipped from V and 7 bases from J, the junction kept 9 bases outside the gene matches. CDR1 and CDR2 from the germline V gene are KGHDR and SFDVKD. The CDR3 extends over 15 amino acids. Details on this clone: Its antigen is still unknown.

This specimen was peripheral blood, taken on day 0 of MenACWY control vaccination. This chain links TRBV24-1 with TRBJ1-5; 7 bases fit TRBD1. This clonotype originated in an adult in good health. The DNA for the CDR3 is TGTGCCACCAGTGAGGGAGGGGGCGGCGAACAGCCCCAGCATTTT. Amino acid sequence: CATSEGGGGEQPQHF.